Listed below are T cell receptor beta chains from one sample, sequenced in a study of blood T cell repertoires in COVID-19. Clones were sequenced by immunoSEQ multiplex PCR, and TCRdb holds only the in-frame ones, with some missing. The data contain 150,000 to 200,000 clones, approximately 89% of them singletons. Sequencing input: peripheral blood. The receptors shown here come from a man aged 35-49 years with active or convalescent COVID-19. Both conserved end residues are part of each CDR3. A D gene is named only where the DNA matches it firmly. Only some rows state a clone size, as once, few, many or a class for expanded clones.

TRBV30	-	-	TRBJ1-1	TGTGCCTGGAGTAGGAGGCGGGGGGACACTGAAGCTTTCTTT	CAWSRRRGDTEAFF
TRBV19	-	TRBD1	TRBJ1-2	TGTGCCAGTAGTGTGGACAGGGGGCTAATGAGTGGCTACACCTTC	CASSVDRGLMSGYTF
TRBV6-6	-	TRBD1	TRBJ1-1	TGTGCCAGCAGCGTACTGGGACAGGGGAACACTGAAGCTTTCTTT	CASSVLGQGNTEAFF
TRBV27	-	TRBD1	TRBJ1-5	TGTGCCAGCAGTGGAGGGACAGGGGGAGGCAATCAGCCCCAGCATTTT	CASSGGTGGGNQPQHF
TRBV7-2	-	TRBD2	TRBJ2-5	TGTGCCAGCAGCTTATACGGGGGGGCGTACCAAGAGACCCAGTACTTC	CASSLYGGAYQETQYF
TRBV9	-	TRBD2	TRBJ2-1	TGTGCCAGCAGCCCCTATAGCGGGGGGGCCGCTTCGGGGCAGCAGTTCTTC	CASSPYSGGAASGQQFF
TRBV6-5	-	TRBD1	TRBJ2-7	TGTGCCAGCAGACAAGGGCGACAGGGCATCGAGCAGTACTTC	CASRQGRQGIEQYF
TRBV5-1	-	-	TRBJ2-5	TGCGCCAGCAGCTTGGTCGCAGGGCTCTTGAAAGAGACCCAGTACTTC	CASSLVAGLLKETQYF
TRBV5-6	-	-	TRBJ2-7	TGTGCCAGCAGCGCGGGGGCACCTGAGCAGTACTTC	CASSAGAPEQYF
TRBV7-2	-	-	TRBJ2-5	TGTGCCAGCAGCTCGGGACTTACACAAGAGACCCAGTACTTC	CASSSGLTQETQYF
TRBV5-1	-	TRBD1	TRBJ1-4	TGCGCCAGCAGCTCAGGACAGGGATATGAAAAACTGTTTTTT	CASSSGQGYEKLFF
TRBV12-3/TRBV12-4	-	-	TRBJ1-2	TGTGCCAGCAGTACAGTCCCCTATGGCTACACCTTC	CASSTVPYGYTF
TRBV6-5	-	-	TRBJ2-5	TGTGCCAGCAGTTACGACAGACAAGAGACCCAGTACTTC	CASSYDRQETQYF
TRBV30	-	TRBD1	TRBJ1-2	TGTGCCTGGAGTGGAGACAGGGGAAGCGGCTACACCTTC	CAWSGDRGSGYTF
TRBV5-4	-	TRBD1	TRBJ2-3	TGTGCCAGCAGCCCTGACAGGGGGCGCCCCCCAGATACGCAGTATTTT	CASSPDRGRPPDTQYF
TRBV4-3	-	TRBD1	TRBJ1-1	TGCGCCAGCAGCCAAAACAGGGGGCCAGGGACTGAAGCTTTCTTT	CASSQNRGPGTEAFF
TRBV9	-	-	TRBJ2-2	TGTGCCAGCAGCAACCTGGGACACTACACCGGGGAGCTGTTTTTT	CASSNLGHYTGELFF
TRBV27	-	TRBD1	TRBJ1-2	TGTGCCAGCAGTACCCGGGACAGCCCCTATGGCTACACCTTC	CASSTRDSPYGYTF
TRBV2	-	TRBD1	TRBJ1-2	TGTGCCAGCGGACAGGGAGGTGGCTACACCTTC	CASGQGGGYTF
TRBV9	-	-	TRBJ1-1	TGTGCCAGCAGCCCTTACGGTCAGGGGAACACTGAAGCTTTCTTT	CASSPYGQGNTEAFF
TRBV7-8	-	-	TRBJ1-2	TGTGCCAGCAGCTTAGAGTCCACTAGGGACTATGGCTACACCTTC	CASSLESTRDYGYTF
TRBV7-2	-	TRBD2	TRBJ2-1	TGTGCCAGCAGCTTAGCGTACGGGGGGTACAATGAGCAGTTCTTC	CASSLAYGGYNEQFF
TRBV24-1	-	-	TRBJ1-1	TGTGCCACCAGTTGGGGGGATGGTGAAGCTTTCTTT	CATSWGDGEAFF
TRBV18	-	TRBD1	TRBJ1-5	TGTGCCAGCTCGTCGACAGGGACTAGCAATCAGCCCCAGCATTTT	CASSSTGTSNQPQHF
TRBV9	-	-	TRBJ1-3	TGTGCCAGCAGCGACACGACTGGAAACACCATATATTTT	CASSDTTGNTIYF
TRBV5-1	-	-	TRBJ2-5	TGCGCCAGCAGCTTGCGGGGGGCGGGAGAGACCCAGTACTTC	CASSLRGAGETQYF
TRBV6-1	-	-	TRBJ1-6	TGTGCCAGCAGTTATCGGGGGGCGGATTCACCCCTCCACTTT	CASSYRGADSPLHF
TRBV27	-	-	TRBJ1-2	TGTGCCAGCAGTTTATCCCCCCGAGCAGGGTACTATGGCTACACCTTC	CASSLSPRAGYYGYTF
TRBV3-1/TRBV3-2	-	-	TRBJ1-1	TGTGCCAGCAGCCAAGGCGGGGTCCTGAACACTGAAGCTTTCTTT	CASSQGGVLNTEAFF
TRBV19	-	TRBD1	TRBJ2-3	TGTGCCAGTAGTACGGGACAGGCGCTCACAGATACGCAGTATTTT	CASSTGQALTDTQYF
TRBV5-1	-	TRBD2	TRBJ2-2	TGCGCCAGCAGCGGGGGACTAGCGAGAGGTCCCGGGGAGCTGTTTTTT	CASSGGLARGPGELFF
TRBV27	-	TRBD2	TRBJ2-3	TGTGCCAGCAGTCCCCCACGCGGGAGGGTCACAGATACGCAGTATTTT	CASSPPRGRVTDTQYF
TRBV7-2	-	TRBD1	TRBJ1-2	TGTGCCAGCAGCTGGAGGACAGGGGGCGACGGCTACACCTTC	CASSWRTGGDGYTF
TRBV27	-	TRBD2	TRBJ2-7	TGTGCCAGCAGTTTATCACTAGCGGGGTCCTACGAGCAGTACTTC	CASSLSLAGSYEQYF
TRBV9	-	-	TRBJ2-2	TGTGCCAGCAGCGGATCGACTGCAACCGGGGAGCTGTTTTTT	CASSGSTATGELFF
TRBV6-5	-	TRBD1	TRBJ1-4	TGTGCCAGTAACAGGGGCTACTTCGAAAAACTGTTTTTT	CASNRGYFEKLFF
TRBV11-2	-	-	TRBJ1-6	TGTGCCAGCAGCTTGGAAGACAGGTCTAATTCACCCCTCCACTTT	CASSLEDRSNSPLHF
TRBV7-2	-	-	TRBJ2-4	TGTGCCAGCAGCTTGGACAGCAAAAACATTCAGTACTTC	CASSLDSKNIQYF
TRBV19	-	-	TRBJ1-3	TGTGCCAGTAACCTGCAGAACTCTGGAAACACCATATATTTT	CASNLQNSGNTIYF
TRBV29-1	-	-	TRBJ1-4	TGCAGCGTTGAAAGTCAGGGCGGCGAAAAACTGTTTTTT	CSVESQGGEKLFF
TRBV25-1	-	-	TRBJ1-2	TGTGCCAGCAGTGAATTCGGCGTGACAGCATATGGCTACACCTTC	CASSEFGVTAYGYTF
TRBV11-2	-	TRBD1	TRBJ2-2	TGTGCCAGCAGCAGACAGGGGGCAGGGGGGGAGCTGTTTTTT	CASSRQGAGGELFF
TRBV6-2/TRBV6-3	few	TRBD1	TRBJ2-6	TGTGCCAGCAGCCAGACAGGGGGCGATGGGGCCAACGTCCTGACTTTC	CASSQTGGDGANVLTF
TRBV6-5	-	TRBD1	TRBJ1-1	TGTGCCAGCAGTTTAGACAGGGTGAACACTGAAGCTTTCTTT	CASSLDRVNTEAFF
TRBV13	-	TRBD1	TRBJ1-2	TGTGCCAGCAGCCCGGACAGGAACCTTAACTATGGCTACACCTTC	CASSPDRNLNYGYTF